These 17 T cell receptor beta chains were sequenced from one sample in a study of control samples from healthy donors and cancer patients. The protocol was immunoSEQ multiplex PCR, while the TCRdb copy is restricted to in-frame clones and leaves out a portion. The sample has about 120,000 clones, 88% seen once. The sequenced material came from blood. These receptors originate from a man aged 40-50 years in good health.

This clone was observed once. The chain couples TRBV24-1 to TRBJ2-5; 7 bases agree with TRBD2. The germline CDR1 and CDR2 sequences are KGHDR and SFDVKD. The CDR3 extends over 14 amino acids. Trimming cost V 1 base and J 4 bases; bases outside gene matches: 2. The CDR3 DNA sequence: TGTGCCACCAGTGATTTTAAGCGGGGAGAGACCCAGTACTTC. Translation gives CATSDFKRGETQYF.

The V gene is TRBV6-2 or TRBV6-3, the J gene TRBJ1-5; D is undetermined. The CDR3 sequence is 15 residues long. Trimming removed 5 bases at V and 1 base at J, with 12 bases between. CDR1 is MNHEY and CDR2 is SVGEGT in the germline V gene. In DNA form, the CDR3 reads TGTGCCAGCAGTCCCGCAAGCGGGAGCAATCAGCCCCAGCATTTT. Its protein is CASSPASGSNQPQHF.

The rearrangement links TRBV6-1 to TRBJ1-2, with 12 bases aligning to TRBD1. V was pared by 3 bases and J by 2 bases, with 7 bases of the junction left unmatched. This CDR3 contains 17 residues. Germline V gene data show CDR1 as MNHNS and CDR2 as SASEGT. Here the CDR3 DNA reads TGTGCCAGCAGTGATATGGGACAGGGGGCCGGGAACTATGGCTACACCTTC. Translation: CASSDMGQGAGNYGYTF.

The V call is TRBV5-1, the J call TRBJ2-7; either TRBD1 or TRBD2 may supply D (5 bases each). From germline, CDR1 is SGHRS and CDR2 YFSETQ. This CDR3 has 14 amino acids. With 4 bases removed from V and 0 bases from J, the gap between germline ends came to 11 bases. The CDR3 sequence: CASSPGPSSYEQYF. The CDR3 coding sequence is TGCGCCAGCAGCCCGGGACCCAGCTCCTACGAGCAGTACTTC.

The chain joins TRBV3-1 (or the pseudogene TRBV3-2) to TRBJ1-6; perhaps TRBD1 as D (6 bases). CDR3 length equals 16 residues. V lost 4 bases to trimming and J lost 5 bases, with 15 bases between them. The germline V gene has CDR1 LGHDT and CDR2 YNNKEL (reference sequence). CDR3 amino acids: CASSPSGTKNNSPLHF. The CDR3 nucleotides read TGTGCCAGCAGCCCTTCCGGGACAAAGAATAATTCACCCCTCCACTTT.

The CDR3 sequence is CASSDQGQETQYF. The DNA of the CDR3 is TGTGCCAGCAGTGACCAGGGACAAGAGACCCAGTACTTC. This chain uses TRBV2 with TRBJ2-5, with D tentatively TRBD1 (5 bases). The germline V gene encodes CDR1 SNHLY and CDR2 FYNNEI. The CDR3 spans 13 residues. V lost 3 bases to trimming and J lost 2 bases, with 7 bases between them.

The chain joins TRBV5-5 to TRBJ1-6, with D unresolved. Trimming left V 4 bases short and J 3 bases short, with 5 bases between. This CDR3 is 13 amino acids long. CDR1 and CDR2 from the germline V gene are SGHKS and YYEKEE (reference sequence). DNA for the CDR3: TGTGCCAGCAGCCTGAACTATAATTCACCCCTCCACTTT. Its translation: CASSLNYNSPLHF.

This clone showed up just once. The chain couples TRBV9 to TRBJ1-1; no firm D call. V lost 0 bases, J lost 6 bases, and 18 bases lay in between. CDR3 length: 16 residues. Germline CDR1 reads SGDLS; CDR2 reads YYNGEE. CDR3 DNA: TGTGCCAGCAGCGTAGTTGTTGGAACCGGAGGGTCTGAAGCTTTCTTT. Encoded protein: CASSVVVGTGGSEAFF. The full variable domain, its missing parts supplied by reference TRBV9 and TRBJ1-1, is DSGVTQTPKHLITATGQRVTLRCSPRSGDLSVYWYQQSLDQGLQFLIQYYNGEERAKGNILERFSAQQFPDLHSELNLSSLELGDSALYFCASSVVVGTGGSEAFFGQGTRLTVV.

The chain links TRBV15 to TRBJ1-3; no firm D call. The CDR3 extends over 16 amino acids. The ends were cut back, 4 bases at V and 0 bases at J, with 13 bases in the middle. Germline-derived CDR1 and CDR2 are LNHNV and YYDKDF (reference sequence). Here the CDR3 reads CATSNRTPFSGNTIYF. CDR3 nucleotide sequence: TGTGCCACCAGCAACCGGACGCCCTTCTCTGGAAACACCATATATTTT.

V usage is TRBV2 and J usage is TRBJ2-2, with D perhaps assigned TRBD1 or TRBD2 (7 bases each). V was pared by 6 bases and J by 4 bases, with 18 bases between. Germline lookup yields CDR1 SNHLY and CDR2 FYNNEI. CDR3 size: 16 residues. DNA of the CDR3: TGTGCCAGCAGCCTACAGGGGAGGGTTAGCACCGGGGAGCTGTTTTTT. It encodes CASSLQGRVSTGELFF.

The CDR3 DNA reads as TGTGCCAGCAGCGTCACAGGTAACACCTACGAGCAGTACTTC. It is translated as CASSVTGNTYEQYF. The chain is built from TRBV9 and TRBJ2-7; a possible D gene is TRBD1 (5 bases). In germline, CDR1 is SGDLS, CDR2 YYNGEE. The V end was cut by 2 bases, the J end by 2 bases, with 11 bases between. The CDR3 is 14 residues long.

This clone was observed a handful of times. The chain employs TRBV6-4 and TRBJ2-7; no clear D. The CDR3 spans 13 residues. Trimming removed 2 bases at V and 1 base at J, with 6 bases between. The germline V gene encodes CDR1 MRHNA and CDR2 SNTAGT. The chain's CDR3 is CASSDGESYEQYF. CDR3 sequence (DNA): TGTGCCAGCAGTGACGGAGAGTCCTACGAGCAGTACTTC.

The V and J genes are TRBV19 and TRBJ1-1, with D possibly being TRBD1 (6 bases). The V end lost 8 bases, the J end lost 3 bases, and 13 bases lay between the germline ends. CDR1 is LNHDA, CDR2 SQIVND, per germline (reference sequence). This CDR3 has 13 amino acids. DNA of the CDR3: TGTGCCAGTCTTAGGGGGACTTACACTGAAGCTTTCTTT. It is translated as CASLRGTYTEAFF.

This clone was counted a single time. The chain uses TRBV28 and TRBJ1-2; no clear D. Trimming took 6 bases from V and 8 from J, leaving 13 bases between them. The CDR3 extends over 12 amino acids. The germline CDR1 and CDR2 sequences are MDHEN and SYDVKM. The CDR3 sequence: CASSSPGVGYTF. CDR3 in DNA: TGTGCCAGCAGCTCCCCTGGGGTAGGCTACACCTTC.

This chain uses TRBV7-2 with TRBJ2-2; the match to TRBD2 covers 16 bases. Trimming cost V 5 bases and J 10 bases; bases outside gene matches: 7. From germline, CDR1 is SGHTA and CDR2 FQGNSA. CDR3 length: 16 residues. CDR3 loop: CASSPPGLAGGVELFF. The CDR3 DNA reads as TGTGCCAGCAGCCCCCCGGGACTAGCGGGGGGGGTGGAGCTGTTTTTT.

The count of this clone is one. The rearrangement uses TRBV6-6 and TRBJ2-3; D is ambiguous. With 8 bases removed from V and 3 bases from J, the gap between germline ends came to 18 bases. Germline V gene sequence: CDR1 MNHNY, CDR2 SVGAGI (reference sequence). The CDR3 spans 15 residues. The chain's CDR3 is CASLSLGLGTDTQYF. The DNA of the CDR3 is TGTGCCAGCCTTAGTCTGGGCCTCGGGACAGATACGCAGTATTTT.

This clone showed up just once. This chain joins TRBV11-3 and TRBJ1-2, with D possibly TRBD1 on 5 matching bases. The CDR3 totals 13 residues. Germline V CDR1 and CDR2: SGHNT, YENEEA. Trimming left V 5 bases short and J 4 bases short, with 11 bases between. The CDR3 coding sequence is TGTGCCAGCAGCCCCGGGACGGCCTATGGCTACACCTTC. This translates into CASSPGTAYGYTF.